The clone carrying this TCR beta chain has just a few counts. Its specificity is not known. This record belongs to a study of T cell responses to AZD1222 COVID-19 vaccine. Study background: Both about-4-week and about-12-week second-dose recipients were combined. Study results and caveats: Spike-specific TCR breadth and depth went up after people got two AZD1222 doses. Clonal diversity may have been underestimated in mostly white British donors. Regions left unmutated in variants are reportedly the target of nearly half of spike-specific TCRs.

Unmatched junction bases numbered 8, after V lost 3 bases and J lost 5 bases. Germline CDR1 and CDR2: KGHSH and LQKENI. CDR3 length equals 16 residues. Some clones are missing from TCRdb's copy, which holds only in-frame ones; the method was immunoSEQ multiplex PCR. This repertoire shows about 150,000 clones, 94% found once; its top ten account for roughly 1.3%. V usage is TRBV18 and J usage is TRBJ2-3; TRBD1 aligns across 10 bases. The sequencing here drew on peripheral blood, taken on day 0 of AZD1222 vaccination. This clonotype was sampled from an adult in good health. The CDR3 nucleotides read TGTGCCAGCTCACCTCCGACAGGGGGCATGTTAGATACGCAGTATTTT. This encodes CASSPPTGGMLDTQYF.